Listed below are T cell receptor beta chains from one sample, sequenced in a study. TCRdb called the 5' RACE reads again in MiXCR, with one record for every CDR3 protein. The repertoire includes 30,000 or so distinct CDR3 sequences, roughly a quarter of them detected once, and around 4% sits in the top ten. Material: memory CD4+ T cells sorted from blood. These receptors came from a female donor with breast cancer. Both conserved end residues are part of each CDR3. Fields, in order: D gene, J gene, V gene, clone size, CDR3 protein, CDR3 DNA. D genes are given only for firm matches. Clone size is stated in some rows and not others, as once, few, many or a class when expanded.

D: .
J: TRBJ1-5
V: TRBV20-1
size: many
CDR3: CSASGDSNQPQHF
DNA: TGCAGTGCTAGTGGGGACTCCAATCAGCCCCAGCATTTT

D: .
J: TRBJ1-1
V: TRBV20-1
size: many
CDR3: CSAREGDGEAFF
DNA: TGCAGTGCTAGAGAGGGGGACGGTGAAGCTTTCTTT

D: .
J: TRBJ1-4
V: TRBV4-1
size: medium-sized
CDR3: CASSQVRDEKLFF
DNA: TGCGCCAGCAGCCAAGTAAGGGATGAAAAACTGTTTTTT

D: TRBD2
J: TRBJ2-1
V: TRBV12-3/TRBV12-4
size: many
CDR3: CASSLGGGPLEQFF
DNA: TGTGCCAGCAGTTTGGGGGGAGGGCCACTCGAGCAGTTCTTC

D: .
J: TRBJ2-7
V: TRBV12-3/TRBV12-4
size: few
CDR3: CASSLTLNEQYF
DNA: TGTGCCAGCAGTTTGACCCTGAACGAGCAGTACTTC

D: .
J: TRBJ2-3
V: TRBV9
size: few
CDR3: CASSARGADTQYF
DNA: TGTGCCAGCAGCGCTAGAGGGGCAGATACGCAGTATTTT

D: .
J: TRBJ1-5
V: TRBV6-5
size: few
CDR3: CASSPLGANQPQHF
DNA: TGTGCCAGCAGTCCCCTGGGGGCCAATCAGCCCCAGCATTTT

D: TRBD1
J: TRBJ1-2
V: TRBV20-1
size: few
CDR3: CSAKKPGTGFGYTF
DNA: TGCAGTGCAAAAAAGCCCGGGACAGGGTTTGGCTACACCTTC

D: TRBD1
J: TRBJ2-3
V: TRBV7-8
size: .
CDR3: CAGSAGQGTDTQYF
DNA: TGTGCCGGCAGCGCGGGACAGGGAACAGATACGCAGTATTTT

D: .
J: TRBJ2-2
V: TRBV9
size: few
CDR3: CASSEGGALSGELFF
DNA: TGTGCCAGCAGCGAAGGAGGGGCTCTATCCGGGGAGCTGTTTTTT

D: .
J: TRBJ2-2
V: TRBV3-1
size: .
CDR3: CASSSGPPVRTGELFF
DNA: TGTGCCAGCAGCTCGGGCCCACCGGTGAGAACCGGGGAGCTGTTTTTT

D: TRBD2
J: TRBJ2-5
V: TRBV7-7
size: .
CDR3: CASSGARGETQYF
DNA: TGTGCTAGCAGCGGGGCTAGGGGTGAGACCCAGTACTTC

D: TRBD1
J: TRBJ1-2
V: TRBV20-1
size: medium-sized
CDR3: CSALSGQGGPYGYTF
DNA: TGCAGTGCTCTCTCAGGGCAGGGGGGTCCCTATGGCTACACCTTC

D: .
J: TRBJ2-2
V: TRBV7-7
size: many
CDR3: CASSAGLATGELFF
DNA: TGTGCCAGCAGCGCGGGACTCGCCACCGGGGAGCTGTTTTTT

D: TRBD1
J: TRBJ1-2
V: TRBV6-6
size: .
CDR3: CASSTGTGNGYTF
DNA: TGTGCCAGCAGCACCGGGACAGGGAATGGCTACACCTTC

D: .
J: TRBJ1-2
V: TRBV27
size: .
CDR3: CASADGPLRGYTF
DNA: TGTGCCAGCGCCGACGGACCTCTCAGGGGCTACACCTTC

D: .
J: TRBJ2-7
V: TRBV27
size: few
CDR3: CASSSPPGFYEQYF
DNA: TGTGCCAGCAGTTCGCCCCCGGGATTCTACGAGCAGTACTTC

D: TRBD1
J: TRBJ1-5
V: TRBV6-2/TRBV6-3
size: few
CDR3: CASSYSKTGGRQPQHF
DNA: TGTGCCAGCAGTTACTCCAAAACAGGGGGTCGCCAGCCCCAGCATTTT

D: .
J: TRBJ1-4
V: TRBV4-1
size: few
CDR3: CASSQMVREGEKLFF
DNA: TGCGCCAGCAGCCAAATGGTGAGGGAGGGTGAAAAACTGTTTTTT